Listed here are 17 T cell receptor beta chains from one sample, sequenced in a study of CXCR3-negative and CXCR3-positive naive CD8 T cells. In preparing the TRB cDNA libraries, 5' RACE with UMI labels was used. TCRdb reprocessed the 5' RACE reads, with one entry per CDR3 protein and no DNA. Its clone listing holds more than 100,000 distinct CDR3 sequences. Study-wide results and caveats: CXCR3-expressing naive cells carried TRB CDR3s more hydrophobic than those of CXCR3-negative naive cells.

These TCRs' antigens remain unknown. The sequenced sample consisted of naive CXCR3+ CD8+ T cells from blood. As to subset: CD45RO-CCR7+CD27+CD95- naive CD8+ T cells expressing CXCR3 (TNR3+). These receptors came from a human donor in good health. Some clones in this sample may be carry-over from other donors' samples.

The CDR3 protein is CASSARGAYNEQFF. The genes are TRBV9 and TRBJ2-1; the D call of TRBD2 rests on TCRdb alone, since no DNA is present to check it. Germline CDR1 SGDLS, CDR2 YYNGEE. This CDR3 contains 14 residues.

The V gene is TRBV29-1, the J gene TRBJ2-3; TCRdb reports TRBD2, a call that lacks DNA to check it against. Germline V gives CDR1 SQVTM, CDR2 ANQGSEA. The CDR3 has 14 amino acids. The CDR3 loop is CSVDVAGGPDTQYF.

J is TRBJ2-7 and V is TRBV25-1; with no DNA, the TCRdb D assignment of TRBD1 cannot be verified. The CDR3 extends over 14 amino acids. CDR1 MGHDK and CDR2 SYGVNS come from the germline V gene. This CDR3 is CASSDPDRSYEQYF.

The V gene is TRBV29-1, the J gene TRBJ1-1; TCRdb designates TRBD1, a call that cannot be tested without DNA. The CDR3 is made up of 16 amino acids. Germline assignment: CDR1 SQVTM and CDR2 ANQGSEA. This CDR3 is CSVEQGFSFWDTEAFF.

This chain joins TRBV5-1 and TRBJ2-3; the D call of TRBD2 rests on TCRdb alone, since no DNA is present to check it. This CDR3 has 16 amino acids. Germline CDR1 is SGHRS and CDR2 is YFSETQ. The CDR3 region is CASSLEVLGQRDTQYF.

The chain links TRBV3-1 to TRBJ2-1; TCRdb's assignment of TRBD2 cannot be checked, as there is no DNA. The CDR3 is 18 residues long. Germline CDR1 and CDR2: LGHDT and YNNKEL (reference sequence). CDR3: CASSQEGEGRTTYNEQFF.

The V gene is TRBV12-3 or TRBV12-4, the J gene TRBJ2-5; TCRdb returns TRBD1, unconfirmable since there is no DNA. The CDR3 is made up of 14 amino acids. The CDR3 sequence: CASSRTGDKLTQYF.

V and J are TRBV29-1 and TRBJ2-4; TCRdb selects TRBD1, and the lack of DNA leaves this call unchecked. CDR3 length equals 14 residues. The germline V gene has CDR1 SQVTM and CDR2 ANQGSEA. CDR3 region: CSVVLGGIWNIQYF.

V and J are TRBV5-4 and TRBJ2-2; the TRBD1 assignment by TCRdb is unverifiable without DNA. The V gene's germline CDR1 is SGHNT and CDR2 YYREEE (reference sequence). The CDR3 is made up of 15 amino acids. CDR3: CASSWTQGNAGELFF.

Here the CDR3 reads CASSTNSGGASDTQYF. V usage is TRBV6-2 or TRBV6-3 and J usage is TRBJ2-3; TCRdb outputs TRBD2, but without DNA this stays unchecked. CDR3 length: 16 residues. Germline loops: CDR1 MNHEY, CDR2 SVGEGT.

The rearrangement links TRBV15 to TRBJ2-3. CDR3 size: 17 residues. Germline V gene lookup returns CDR1 LNHNV and CDR2 YYDKDF (reference sequence). The CDR3 sequence: CATSDDPLGIDTDTQYF.

This chain uses TRBV5-5 with TRBJ2-3; the D gene TCRdb calls, TRBD2, cannot be checked with no DNA. The CDR3 totals 17 residues. From germline, CDR1 is SGHKS and CDR2 YYEKEE (reference sequence). CDR3 residues: CASSLRKREGLGDTQYF.

This chain links TRBV5-1 with TRBJ2-7; the D call of TRBD1 rests on TCRdb alone, since no DNA is present to check it. Germline assignment: CDR1 SGHRS and CDR2 YFSETQ. The CDR3 contains 13 residues. CDR3 region: CASSQTGGYEQYF.

This rearrangement joins TRBV29-1 to TRBJ2-7; absent DNA, TCRdb's TRBD1 call cannot be checked. Germline CDR1 and CDR2: SQVTM and ANQGSEA. The CDR3 length is 13 residues. The CDR3 here is CSAWGASEYEQYF.

The chain uses TRBV9 and TRBJ2-2; without DNA, the TCRdb call of TRBD1 cannot be checked. This CDR3 contains 12 residues. Germline CDR1 reads SGDLS; CDR2 reads YYNGEE. CDR3: CASGGAAGELFF.

The J gene is TRBJ2-1, the V gene TRBV12-5; TCRdb's D call of TRBD2 is untestable without DNA. Germline CDR1 is LGHNT and CDR2 is FRNRAP. The CDR3 length is 20 residues. CDR3 amino acids: CASGLTLGGSGGISYNEQFF.

The chain employs TRBV13 and TRBJ1-2. From germline, CDR1 is PRHDT and CDR2 FYEKMQ (reference sequence). This CDR3 has 14 amino acids. The CDR3 sequence: CASSLEDRQDGYTF.